This T cell receptor beta chain was observed in a study of blood T cell repertoires in COVID-19. Turning to the study itself: Acute and convalescent COVID-19 samples came from the United States, Italy and Spain. T cells, B-cell-depleted T cells, or PBMCs provided the cDNA or gDNA that served as material.

The repertoire was sequenced with immunoSEQ multiplex PCR; TCRdb's copy has only in-frame clones and lacks some. Of about 260,000 clones in the sample, about 84% were seen once. Grouping used clinical history reported by participants in a survey and questionnaire. Sequencing was done on a sample of PBMCs or T cells enriched from blood (not recorded which). This TCR came from a woman aged 50 to 60 who had recovered from COVID-19.

The CDR3 reads CASSAQIQNTEAFF. The CDR3 bases are TGTGCCAGTAGTGCACAGATCCAGAACACTGAAGCTTTCTTT. This chain links TRBV19 with TRBJ1-1; D is unresolved. V was clipped by 5 bases and J by 1 base, with 11 bases between them. CDR3 length equals 14 residues. Germline V gene lookup returns CDR1 LNHDA and CDR2 SQIVND (reference sequence). Together with reference TRBV19 and TRBJ1-1, the CDR3 gives the full variable domain: DGGITQSPKYLFRKEGQNVTLSCEQNLNHDAMYWYRQDPGQGLRLIYYSQIVNDFQKGDIAEGYSVSREKKESFPLTVTSAQKNPTAFYLCASSAQIQNTEAFFGQGTRLTVV.